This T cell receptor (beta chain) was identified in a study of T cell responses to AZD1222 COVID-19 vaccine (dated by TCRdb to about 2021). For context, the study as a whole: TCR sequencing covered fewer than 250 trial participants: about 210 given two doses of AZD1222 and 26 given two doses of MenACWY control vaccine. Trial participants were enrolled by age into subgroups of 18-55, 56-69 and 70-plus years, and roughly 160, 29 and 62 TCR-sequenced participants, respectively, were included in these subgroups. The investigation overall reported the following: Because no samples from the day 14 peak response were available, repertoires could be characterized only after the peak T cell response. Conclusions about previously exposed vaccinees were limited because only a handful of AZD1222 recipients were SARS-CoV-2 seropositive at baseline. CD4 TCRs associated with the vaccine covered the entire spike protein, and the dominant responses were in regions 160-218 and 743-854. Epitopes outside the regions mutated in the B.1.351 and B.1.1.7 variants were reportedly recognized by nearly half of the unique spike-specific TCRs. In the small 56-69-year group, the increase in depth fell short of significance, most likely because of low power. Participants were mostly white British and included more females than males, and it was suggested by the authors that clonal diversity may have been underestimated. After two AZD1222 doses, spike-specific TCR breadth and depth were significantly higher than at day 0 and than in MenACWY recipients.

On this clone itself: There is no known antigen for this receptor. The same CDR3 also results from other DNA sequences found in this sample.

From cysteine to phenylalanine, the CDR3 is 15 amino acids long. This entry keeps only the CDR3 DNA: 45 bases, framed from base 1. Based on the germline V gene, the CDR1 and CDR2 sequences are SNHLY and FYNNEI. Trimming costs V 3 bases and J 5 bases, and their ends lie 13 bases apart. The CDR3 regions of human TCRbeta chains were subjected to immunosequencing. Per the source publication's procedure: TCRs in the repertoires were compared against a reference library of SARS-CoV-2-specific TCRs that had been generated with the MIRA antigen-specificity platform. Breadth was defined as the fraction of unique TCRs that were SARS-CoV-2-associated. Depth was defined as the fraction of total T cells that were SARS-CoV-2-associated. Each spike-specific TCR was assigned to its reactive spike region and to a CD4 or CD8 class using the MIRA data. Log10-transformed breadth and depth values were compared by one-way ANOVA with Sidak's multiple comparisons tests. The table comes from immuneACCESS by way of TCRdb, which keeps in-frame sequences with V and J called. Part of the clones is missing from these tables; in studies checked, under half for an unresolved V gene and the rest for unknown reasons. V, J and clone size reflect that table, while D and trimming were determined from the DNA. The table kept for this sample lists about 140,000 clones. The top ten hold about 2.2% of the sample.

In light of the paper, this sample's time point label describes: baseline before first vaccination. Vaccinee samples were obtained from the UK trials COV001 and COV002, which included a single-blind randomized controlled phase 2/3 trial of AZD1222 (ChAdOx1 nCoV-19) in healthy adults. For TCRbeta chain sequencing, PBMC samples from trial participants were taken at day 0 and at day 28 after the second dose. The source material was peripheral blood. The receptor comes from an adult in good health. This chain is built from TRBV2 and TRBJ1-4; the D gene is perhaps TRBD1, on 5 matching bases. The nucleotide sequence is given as TGTGCCAGCAGTGACCAGGGTGGGTCGAATGAAAAACTGTTTTTT. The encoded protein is CASSDQGGSNEKLFF.